What follows are 20 T cell receptor beta chains derived from one specimen sequenced in a study of T cell responses to AZD1222 COVID-19 vaccine. The table came from immunoSEQ multiplex PCR; TCRdb's copy has only in-frame clones and leaves some out. The data contain 120,000 to 150,000 clones, 85% to 90% of them seen just once; the ten biggest clones take up roughly 6%. The sample consisted of peripheral blood, taken on day 0 of AZD1222 vaccination. The receptor set was obtained from an adult in good health.

This chain links TRBV7-2 with TRBJ2-3; no clear D gene. The CDR3 has 11 residues. CDR1 SGHTA and CDR2 FQGNSA come from the germline V gene. V was shortened by 5 bases and J by 9 bases, with 9 bases between the two germline ends. DNA for the CDR3: TGTGCCAGCAGCCCCCTCGTAACGCAGTATTTT. This encodes CASSPLVTQYF. Full variable domain (rest looked up from reference TRBV7-2 and TRBJ2-3): GAGVSQSPSNKVTEKGKDVELRCDPISGHTALYWYRQSLGQGLEFLIYFQGNSAPDKSGLPSDRFSAERTGGSVSTLTIQRTQQEDSAVYLCASSPLVTQYFGPGTRLTVL.

V is TRBV6-6 and J is TRBJ2-3; a possible D gene is TRBD2 (5 bases). Looked up from germline, CDR1 is MNHNY and CDR2 is SVGAGI (reference sequence). V lost 6 bases and J 0 bases, leaving 16 bases between the germline ends. CDR3 length: 16 amino acids. The CDR3 DNA is TGTGCCAGCAGCCTCGGAGAGCGGCCGAGCACAGATACGCAGTATTTT. This translates into CASSLGERPSTDTQYF.

This rearrangement joins TRBV28 to TRBJ1-5, with 8 positions matching TRBD1. Germline CDR1 is MDHEN and CDR2 is SYDVKM. With V trimmed by 5 bases and J by 2 bases, 8 bases remained unmatched. CDR3 length: 16 residues. CDR3 sequence: CASSLRQGLGNQPQHF. The CDR3 nucleotides are TGTGCCAGCAGTCTTCGACAGGGGCTGGGCAATCAGCCCCAGCATTTT.

The V call is TRBV7-9, the J call TRBJ1-2; TRBD1 is a possible D gene (6 bases). The CDR3 extends over 11 amino acids. Deletions cut 5 bases from V and 9 bases from J, with 10 bases between. CDR1 and CDR2 (germline): SEHNR, FQNEAQ (reference sequence). The CDR3: CASSNRESYTF. The CDR3 region has the DNA TGTGCCAGCAGCAACAGGGAAAGCTACACCTTC.

J is TRBJ2-2 and V is TRBV6-6, with D perhaps TRBD2 (6 bases). This CDR3 contains 17 residues. CDR1 MNHNY and CDR2 SVGAGI come from the germline V gene (reference sequence). V lost 5 bases to trimming and J lost 4 bases, with 20 bases between them. CDR3 sequence reads: CASSLDVWGGTTGELFF. DNA for the CDR3: TGTGCCAGCAGTCTCGACGTCTGGGGCGGGACCACCGGGGAGCTGTTTTTT.

The CDR3 nucleotides are TGTGCCAGCAGCGTAGGGGGGACCGGGTTGAACTATGGCTACACCTTC. Its translation: CASSVGGTGLNYGYTF. This chain joins TRBV9 and TRBJ1-2, with D perhaps matching TRBD1 (5 bases). Trimming removed 0 bases from V and 2 bases from J, with 14 bases in between. CDR1 is SGDLS and CDR2 is YYNGEE in the germline V gene. CDR3 length: 16 amino acids.

The chain links TRBV9 to TRBJ2-1, with TRBD2 matching over 9 bases. Germline CDR1 and CDR2: SGDLS and YYNGEE. Trimming took 2 bases from V and 0 from J; bases not matched to a gene: 6. This CDR3 contains 17 residues. In DNA, the CDR3 is TGTGCCAGCAGCGTGGGACTAGCCGACGTCTCCTACAATGAGCAGTTCTTC. Residues: CASSVGLADVSYNEQFF.

This chain connects TRBV27 to TRBJ2-1, with 9 bases fitting TRBD1. Unmatched junction bases numbered 5, after V lost 10 bases and J lost 4 bases. This CDR3 spans 13 amino acids. In germline, CDR1 is MNHEY, CDR2 SMNVEV (reference sequence). CDR3 sequence reads: CATRDRVYNEQFF. Written as DNA, the CDR3 is TGTGCCACCCGGGACAGGGTATACAATGAGCAGTTCTTC.

This clone has more than one count but fewer than ten. The chain combines TRBV20-1 with TRBJ2-7; TRBD2 matches 12 bases. In germline, CDR1 is DFQATT, CDR2 SNEGSKA (reference sequence). The V gene end was trimmed by 3 bases and the J gene end by 0 bases; junction bases not matched to a gene: 3. The CDR3 spans 15 residues. The CDR3 DNA follows: TGCAGTGCTAGTCGGGGACTAGCGGGCTCCTACGAGCAGTACTTC. It specifies CSASRGLAGSYEQYF.

The chain combines TRBV15 with TRBJ1-5; D uncertain. CDR3 length: 14 amino acids. Germline V gene sequence: CDR1 LNHNV, CDR2 YYDKDF (reference sequence). Trimming took 2 bases from V and 3 from J, leaving 8 bases between them. Written as DNA, the CDR3 is TGTGCCACCAGCAGATGGGAGCACAATCAGCCCCAGCATTTT. Protein product: CATSRWEHNQPQHF.

This sequence joins TRBV5-1 and TRBJ2-7; the D gene is possibly TRBD2 (7 bases). The CDR3 loop spans 16 amino acids. Trimming shortened V by 4 bases and J by 4 bases, and 21 bases separated the two germline ends. Germline loops: CDR1 SGHRS, CDR2 YFSETQ. The CDR3 is CASSRTSSGGGYEQYF. The CDR3, as DNA: TGCGCCAGCAGCCGTACCTCCTCGGGGGGCGGGTACGAGCAGTACTTC.

This rearrangement joins TRBV19 to TRBJ1-5; D call uncertain. The germline CDR1 and CDR2 sequences are LNHDA and SQIVND (reference sequence). The CDR3 is 16 residues long. The germline V and J ends were trimmed by 0 bases and 4 bases, with 13 bases remaining between them. The CDR3 region is CASSIDGAVVNQPQHF. CDR3 nucleotide sequence: TGTGCCAGTAGTATAGACGGCGCAGTCGTGAATCAGCCCCAGCATTTT.

The chain recombines TRBV30 with TRBJ2-7; 7 bases are a match to TRBD1. This CDR3 is built from 14 residues. Germline CDR1 GTSNPN, CDR2 SVGIG (reference sequence). The V gene end was trimmed by 3 bases and the J gene end by 4 bases; junction bases not matched to a gene: 9. This CDR3 reads CAWSGTVRKYEQYF. The CDR3 bases are TGTGCCTGGAGCGGGACAGTGAGAAAATACGAGCAGTACTTC.

V is TRBV25-1 and J is TRBJ1-1; D gene ambiguous. Per germline, CDR1 MGHDK and CDR2 SYGVNS. V was pared by 5 bases and J by 4 bases, with 11 bases between. This CDR3 has 13 residues. The CDR3 reads CASSPAGRTEAFF. The CDR3, as DNA: TGTGCCAGCAGTCCGGCAGGCCGCACTGAAGCTTTCTTT.

The chain recombines TRBV14 with TRBJ1-2, with D possibly matching TRBD1 (5 bases). Trimming pared 2 bases from V and 2 bases from J, leaving 6 bases between. This CDR3 has 13 residues. Germline V gene lookup returns CDR1 SGHDN and CDR2 FVKESK. The CDR3 bases are TGTGCCAGCAGCCAATGGGGGAACTATGGCTACACCTTC. Translation gives CASSQWGNYGYTF.

This clone turned up a few times. V and J are TRBV11-2 and TRBJ2-1, with TRBD2 matching over 8 bases. V gave up 0 bases and J gave up 13 bases; unmatched junction bases: 14. Per the germline V gene, CDR1 is SGHAT and CDR2 is FQNNGV. There are 16 residues in the CDR3. The CDR3 DNA sequence: TGTGCCAGCAGCTTAGAGGAGGGCGGGAGGACCATTGGACAGTTCTTC. It codes for CASSLEEGGRTIGQFF.

This clone appeared a few times. The chain carries TRBV6-5 and TRBJ1-3; 9 bases align to TRBD1. This CDR3 has 15 residues. In germline, CDR1 is MNHEY, CDR2 SVGAGI. V trimming: 5 bases; J trimming: 0 bases; junction bases outside the gene matches: 2. CDR3 sequence reads: CASSKQGASGNTIYF. CDR3 sequence (DNA): TGTGCCAGCAGTAAACAGGGGGCCTCTGGAAACACCATATATTTT.

This clone was counted between two and nine times. The chain uses TRBV27 and TRBJ1-4, with D perhaps TRBD1 (5 bases). CDR3 length: 13 amino acids. The germline V gene encodes CDR1 MNHEY and CDR2 SMNVEV (reference sequence). V was cut by 3 bases and J by 7 bases, with 9 bases left in between. CDR3 in DNA: TGTGCCAGCAGTTTGGCCGGGGGTGAAAAACTGTTTTTT. Protein product: CASSLAGGEKLFF.

The rearrangement links TRBV4-2 to TRBJ1-2, with TRBD1 matching over 11 bases. From germline, CDR1 is LGHNA and CDR2 YNFKEQ. Germline trimming cut 1 base from V and 1 base from J; bases unmatched to any gene: 2. The CDR3 is 16 residues long. CDR3 amino acids: CASSQGTGGDNYGYTF. The CDR3 DNA follows: TGTGCCAGCAGCCAAGGGACAGGGGGCGATAACTATGGCTACACCTTC.

The J gene is TRBJ1-5, the V gene TRBV28; no reliable D call. The V gene's germline CDR1 is MDHEN and CDR2 SYDVKM. V was clipped by 3 bases and J by 7 bases, with 4 bases between them. The CDR3 is 11 residues long. The CDR3 region has the DNA TGTGCCAGCAGTTTTGAGCAGCCCCAGCATTTT. Its protein is CASSFEQPQHF. The full variable domain, in which reference TRBV28 and TRBJ1-5 provide the parts outside the CDR3, is DVKVTQSSRYLVKRTGEKVFLECVQDMDHENMFWYRQDPGLGLRLIYFSYDVKMKEKGDIPEGYSVSREKKERFSLILESASTNQTSMYLCASSFEQPQHFGDGTRLSIL.